The 20 T cell receptor beta chains below were found in one sample sequenced in a study of regulatory T cells in long-lasting Graves disease. This sample's time point: newly diagnosed GD, antithyroid drugs for less than 3 months. TCR sequences were obtained from RNA taken from PBMCs. Assembly of TCR beta libraries relied on iRepertoire HTBI primers together with Arm-PCR of CDR3 regions. TCRdb used MiXCR to reprocess the multiplex PCR reads, holding one entry per CDR3 protein. This sample yields about 440,000 distinct CDR3 sequences, of which about 15% are seen a single time; over 15% belongs to the top ten. This sample also belongs to another study, concerning T cells in Graves' hyperthyroidism and ophthalmopathy.

Sample: peripheral blood mononuclear cells (PBMCs), taken at new diagnosis, from a patient treated with antithyroid drugs. These receptors originate from a woman in her 30s with Graves disease.

CDR3 sequence reads: CSAPANSNSPLHF. The CDR3 region has the DNA TGCAGTGCTCCTGCTAATTCTAATTCACCCCTCCACTTT. The chain uses TRBV20-1 and TRBJ1-6; D ambiguous. The CDR3 consists of 13 residues. Trimming shortened V by 5 bases and J by 6 bases, and 11 bases separated the two germline ends. The germline V gene has CDR1 DFQATT and CDR2 SNEGSKA (reference sequence).

As for this clonotype: A far larger clone is one base from this, pointing to a likely read error. The rearrangement joins TRBV7-3 to TRBJ2-2, with 10 positions matching TRBD1. CDR3 length: 16 residues. V was pared by 5 bases and J by 2 bases, with 5 bases of the junction left unmatched. In germline, CDR1 is SGHTA, CDR2 FQGTGA. The CDR3 here is CASSSDRGRNTGELFF. The DNA of the CDR3 is TGTGCCAGCAGCAGCGACAGGGGGCGAAACACCGGGGAGCTGTTTTTT.

This clonotype was detected ten times or more. The chain links TRBV7-8 to TRBJ1-1, with D uncertain. Trimming cost V 6 bases and J 0 bases, with 14 bases left between them. CDR3 size: 15 residues. Germline CDR1 is SGHVS and CDR2 is FQNEAQ. The CDR3 protein is CASSSPRTVNTEAFF. The CDR3 DNA reads as TGTGCCAGCAGTTCCCCCCGGACGGTGAACACTGAAGCTTTCTTT.

This clonotype appeared a few times. CDR3 sequence reads: CASSRLYPGELFF. The DNA of the CDR3 is TGCGCCAGCAGCCGACTTTATCCCGGGGAGCTGTTTTTT. This chain joins TRBV4-1 and TRBJ2-2; D is uncertain. The V gene's germline CDR1 is MGHRA and CDR2 YSYEKL. CDR3 length: 13 residues. Trimming shortened V by 4 bases and J by 6 bases, and 9 bases separated the two germline ends.

This clonotype was seen only a few times. The rearrangement links TRBV10-2 to TRBJ2-1; 8 bases agree with TRBD2. Matching the DNA end better, TRBJ2-5 makes the J call doubtful. CDR1 is WSHSY and CDR2 is SAAADI in the germline V gene. This CDR3 has 12 amino acids. The CDR3 loop reads CATAPGGETQYF. CDR3 DNA: TGCGCCACCGCCCCGGGGGGGGAGACCCAGTACTTC.

The rearrangement links TRBV29-1 to TRBJ2-5; D tentatively fits TRBD1 or TRBD2 (5 bases each). The germline V gene has CDR1 SQVTM and CDR2 ANQGSEA. The ends were cut back, 4 bases at V and 4 bases at J, with 13 bases in the middle. This CDR3 is built from 13 residues. CDR3 bases: TGCAGCGTTGGCGTGGGTGGGGGAGAGACCCAGTACTTC. It codes for CSVGVGGGETQYF.

Many counts were recorded for this clonotype. The chain has TRBV12-3 or TRBV12-4 and TRBJ1-5; the D gene is possibly TRBD1 (5 bases). The germline V and J ends were trimmed by 0 bases and 6 bases, with 9 bases remaining between them. The CDR3 totals 14 residues. The CDR3, as DNA: TGTGCCAGCAGTTTAGCGGAGGGGAGTCAGCCCCAGCATTTT. It specifies CASSLAEGSQPQHF.

The J gene is TRBJ2-7, the V gene TRBV11-1; the D call may be TRBD1 or TRBD2 (5 bases each). The CDR3 consists of 15 residues. CDR1 and CDR2 (germline): SGHAT, FQDESV (reference sequence). Trimming pared 5 bases from V and 7 bases from J, leaving 21 bases between. CDR3 bases: TGTGCCAGCAGCCTAGGGGTAGTACCGGGACGTGAGCAGTACTTC. This codes for CASSLGVVPGREQYF. The full variable domain, its missing parts supplied by reference TRBV11-1 and TRBJ2-7, is EAEVAQSPRYKITEKSQAVAFWCDPISGHATLYWYRQILGQGPELLVQFQDESVVDDSQLPKDRFSAERLKGVDSTLKIQPAELGDSAMYLCASSLGVVPGREQYFGPGTRLTVT.

This clonotype was seen many times. The rearrangement uses TRBV27 and TRBJ1-6, with D uncertain. The CDR3 length is 13 residues. CDR1 MNHEY and CDR2 SMNVEV come from the germline V gene (reference sequence). Trimming took off 6 bases at V and 12 bases at J, with 15 bases between the two ends. DNA for the CDR3: TGTGCCAGCAGCCTAGAGTGGGCCCAACCCCTCCACTTT. Its protein is CASSLEWAQPLHF.

Concerning this clonotype itself: A read error may be the cause here, since a much bigger clone is one base away. The V and J genes are TRBV11-2 and TRBJ2-7; 8 bases align to TRBD2. V was clipped by 5 bases and J by 7 bases; unmatched bases: 25. The CDR3 consists of 19 residues. Per the germline V gene, CDR1 is SGHAT and CDR2 is FQNNGV. The CDR3 loop reads CASSPQVAGFVTKDNEQYF. CDR3 DNA sequence: TGTGCCAGCAGCCCCCAAGTAGCGGGATTTGTTACTAAAGACAATGAGCAGTACTTC. Drawing the rest from reference TRBV11-2 and TRBJ2-7, the complete variable domain is EAGVAQSPRYKIIEKRQSVAFWCNPISGHATLYWYQQILGQGPKLLIQFQNNGVVDDSQLPKDRFSAERLKGVDSTLKIQPAKLEDSAVYLCASSPQVAGFVTKDNEQYFGPGTRLTVT.

This clonotype was recorded many times. This sequence joins TRBV28 and TRBJ2-5; no reliable D call. V gave up 3 bases and J gave up 4 bases, with 9 bases separating them. CDR3 size: 13 residues. From germline, CDR1 is MDHEN and CDR2 SYDVKM. This CDR3 is CASSFRSTETQYF. The CDR3 DNA reads TGTGCCAGCAGTTTCCGATCGACAGAGACCCAGTACTTC.

Concerning this clonotype: Just one base apart from a much larger clone, this may be a read error. The rearrangement uses TRBV7-6 and TRBJ2-1; either TRBD1 or TRBD2 may fit D (7 bases each). The CDR3 totals 17 residues. The V end was cut by 5 bases, the J end by 10 bases, with 27 bases between. Germline V gene sequence: CDR1 SGHVS, CDR2 FNYEAQ. Here the CDR3 reads CASSRGGGAGTVYEQFF. DNA of the CDR3: TGTGCCAGCAGCCGAGGAGGGGGGGCAGGGACAGTCTACGAGCAGTTCTTC.

A few counts support this clonotype. The rearrangement joins TRBV5-6 to TRBJ2-1; 7 bases are a match to TRBD2. The CDR3 loop spans 16 amino acids. With 0 bases clipped from V and 6 bases from J, the junction kept 9 bases outside the gene matches. Germline V lookup: CDR1 SGHDT, CDR2 YYEEEE. CDR3 sequence reads: CASSLVGGSSGNEQFF. DNA of the CDR3: TGTGCCAGCAGCTTGGTGGGCGGGAGTTCGGGCAATGAGCAGTTCTTC.

As regards this clonotype: This may be a read error: a much more frequent sequence differs by one nucleotide. This rearrangement joins TRBV30 to TRBJ1-4; D not certain. Germline V gives CDR1 GTSNPN, CDR2 SVGIG (reference sequence). The CDR3 has 14 amino acids. This chain's CDR3 is CARSAGSFNEKLFF. The CDR3 DNA sequence: TGTGCCCGGAGTGCGGGCAGCTTTAATGAAAAACTGTTTTTT. Looking up the rest from reference TRBV30 and TRBJ1-4 gives the full variable domain: SQTIHQWPATLVQPVGSPLSLECTVEGTSNPNLYWYRQAAGRGLQLLFYSVGIGQISSEVPQNLSASRPQDRQFILSSKKLLLSDSGFYLCARSAGSFNEKLFFGSGTQLSVL.

This clonotype showed up just a few times. The V and J genes are TRBV9 and TRBJ1-1; no definite D call. CDR3 length: 15 amino acids. CDR1 is SGDLS, CDR2 YYNGEE, per germline. V dropped 0 bases and J dropped 1 base, with 10 bases sitting between them. CDR3 coding DNA: TGTGCCAGCAGCGTAGGGGCCGCGAGGAACACTGAAGCTTTCTTT. It is translated as CASSVGAARNTEAFF.

Regarding this clonotype: Compared with germline, one end of the junction differs, possibly owing to a read error. V usage is TRBV5-6 and J usage is TRBJ1-2; 9 nucleotides align to TRBD1. CDR3 length: 13 residues. Germline values: CDR1 SGHDT, CDR2 YYEEEE. The CDR3 sequence: CASSLQGAYGCTF. The CDR3 DNA follows: TGTGCCAGCAGCCTACAGGGGGCGTATGGCTGCACCTTC.

The sample holds a few counts of this clonotype. The V call is TRBV28, the J call TRBJ1-6; D is unresolved. V was cut by 6 bases and J by 0 bases, with 9 bases left in between. This CDR3 has 15 amino acids. CDR1 and CDR2 (germline): MDHEN, SYDVKM. The DNA of the CDR3 is TGTGCCAGCAGGGACCAGAGCTCCTATAATTCACCCCTCCACTTT. Residues: CASRDQSSYNSPLHF.

This clonotype was picked up many times. This rearrangement joins TRBV20-1 to TRBJ2-7, with D perhaps matching TRBD2 (5 bases). Per the germline V gene, CDR1 is DFQATT and CDR2 is SNEGSKA (reference sequence). The CDR3 runs 12 residues. V was cut by 5 bases and J by 3 bases, with 11 bases left in between. Here the CDR3 DNA reads TGCAGTGCTCGGACGGGGATCTACGAGCAGTACTTC. Its translation: CSARTGIYEQYF.

This clonotype appeared many times. The rearrangement links TRBV5-6 to TRBJ1-5, with 8 bases identical to TRBD1. V lost 5 bases to trimming and J lost 4 bases; unmatched junction nucleotides: 5. Germline CDR1 is SGHDT and CDR2 is YYEEEE. The CDR3 loop spans 14 amino acids. CDR3: CASSKTGVNQPQHF. CDR3 DNA sequence: TGTGCCAGCAGTAAGACAGGGGTTAATCAGCCCCAGCATTTT.

Ten or more counts support this clonotype. The rearrangement uses TRBV7-2 and TRBJ2-7, with TRBD1 matching 9 bases. Germline-derived CDR1 and CDR2 are SGHTA and FQGNSA. J lost 3 bases, V lost 5 bases, and 5 bases had no gene match. CDR3 length: 14 amino acids. The CDR3 reads CASSIPGQGYEQYF. CDR3 DNA: TGTGCCAGCAGCATTCCGGGACAGGGCTACGAGCAGTACTTC.